This TCR beta chain originates from a study of blood T cell repertoires in COVID-19. Study-level background: Acute-phase and convalescent COVID-19 samples originated in the United States, Italy and Spain.

As processed by the authors: Estimates of nucleated cell counts were drawn from the amplification of reference gene primers. Measured with immunoSEQ multiplex PCR; TCRdb has only the in-frame clones, and not every one. V and J calls and clone size are given by that table; D and trimming were obtained from the DNA. Of just over 250,000 clones listed, roughly nine tenths were seen once; the top ten hold roughly 4%. This sequence originates from a man aged 55-75 years who had recovered from COVID-19. Sequenced input: peripheral blood.

The CDR3 region has the DNA TGTGCCAGCAGCCAAGATCGGGGAAAGACAGGTCGCGGCTACACCTTC. Protein: CASSQDRGKTGRGYTF. The rearrangement links TRBV3-1 (or the pseudogene TRBV3-2) to TRBJ1-2; tentatively, D is TRBD1 (6 bases). The V end was cut by 0 bases, the J end by 8 bases, with 19 bases between. Per germline, CDR1 LGHDT and CDR2 YNNKEL (reference sequence). The length of the CDR3 is 16 residues.